This T cell receptor (beta chain) was sequenced for a study of blood T cell repertoires in COVID-19 (dated by TCRdb to the early 2020s). Regarding the complete study: Samples covering the acute and convalescent phases of COVID-19 were provided by collaborators in the United States, Italy and Spain. Samples came from the ongoing ImmuneRACE study (first 160 participants) plus 1,254 subjects from 6 global collaborators. A freely available public database, intended as a resource for researchers studying the immune response to SARS-CoV-2, is where the repertoires were released. A de-identified subject ID, COVID-19 status, age in years and sex were almost always included in the sample metadata. The material from the prospective study consisted of cDNA or gDNA derived from T cells, B-cell-depleted T cells, or PBMCs. The dataset comprised deeply sampled blood TCRbeta repertoires from subjects exposed to, actively infected with, or recovered from COVID-19. Where HLA class I and class II types were available, the types were taken from metadata supplied by the sample provider, not from assay-based typing.

Overall results and qualifications from the work: How much clinical and demographic metadata was included differed by source and by participant, and the metadata was provided uncurated.

TCRbeta CDR3 regions were amplified from genomic DNA using the immunoSEQ Assay, a bias-controlled multiplex PCR. As for how the authors treated the data: The number of nucleated cells in each sample was estimated from the amplification of reference gene primers within the assay. To quantify the absolute abundance of each unique TCRbeta CDR3 rearrangement, sequence reads were collapsed and filtered. For each sample, productive Simpson clonality was calculated as the square root of Simpson's diversity index across productive rearrangements. TCRdb re-hosts the immuneACCESS table, in-frame sequences only. Its copies lack some clones; in the studies checked, an unresolved V gene accounts for under half of them, and the cause for the rest is not known. That table is the source of V, J and clone size, and D and trimming were worked out from the DNA. Counted in this sample were 110,000 to 150,000 clones; about 80% of them appeared once. Approximately 1.6% of the sample comes from the top ten.

V is pared back by 11 bases and J by 0 bases, with 15 bases lying between the germline termini. From a lookup of the germline V gene, CDR1 and CDR2 are ENHRY and SYGVKD. The CDR3 runs 14 amino acids, cysteine and phenylalanine included. The entry retains the CDR3 DNA only, 42 bases that are in frame from base 1. Participants in the prospective study were aged about 18 to 100 years, lived in 24 United States geographic areas, and enrolled through a virtual design. Cohort assignment in the prospective study relied on participant-reported clinical history from a screening survey and a study questionnaire. Exposed participants were defined as having been in contact with someone with a PCR-confirmed or clinician-diagnosed COVID-19 case within 2 weeks of study entry. In the prospective study, mobile phlebotomists collected whole blood, serum and a nasopharyngeal or oropharyngeal swab from each participant. Prospective study participants could optionally give additional blood draws and questionnaires over a 2-month period. Before DNA extraction, prospective study blood samples were shipped either frozen or at room temperature.

With respect to this clone: What antigen it recognizes has not been identified. Base qualities are missing; no much larger clone stands one base away.

The sequenced sample was PBMCs or T cells enriched from blood (not recorded which). The chain is assembled from TRBV10-3 and TRBJ2-3, with a tentative D gene TRBD2 over 6 matching bases. This receptor was obtained from a woman between 18 and 29 years old who had been exposed to COVID-19. The DNA is TGTGCCTTCACACACGGGACTAGCACAGATACGCAGTATTTT. It translates as CAFTHGTSTDTQYF.